Below are 29 T cell receptor beta chains sequenced from a single sample in a study of blood T cell repertoires in COVID-19. Using immunoSEQ multiplex PCR, the repertoire was profiled, and TCRdb retains in-frame clones only, with some absent. Of 150,000 to 200,000 clones listed, 65% to 85% are singletons. Material: peripheral blood. The receptors were sampled from a human donor with acute or convalescent COVID-19. The donor label of this sample is uncertain.

The chain joins TRBV19 to TRBJ2-1, with 8 bases aligning to TRBD2. V was clipped by 2 bases and J by 3 bases; unmatched bases: 15. Germline V gene sequence: CDR1 LNHDA, CDR2 SQIVND (reference sequence). The CDR3 length is 19 residues. The CDR3 bases are TGTGCCAGTAGTATACAGAAGCGGGAGCCGGAGGGGAACTACAATGAGCAGTTCTTC. Protein product: CASSIQKREPEGNYNEQFF.

The chain recombines TRBV24-1 with TRBJ2-7, with 15 bases aligning to TRBD2. CDR3 length: 17 residues. Trimming took 4 bases from V and 3 from J; bases not matched to a gene: 6. Germline CDR1 reads KGHDR; CDR2 reads SFDVKD. CDR3 loop: CATSEPGLAGGYYEQYF. The CDR3 bases are TGTGCCACCAGTGAACCGGGACTAGCGGGGGGTTACTACGAGCAGTACTTC.

The genes are TRBV6-5 and TRBJ1-1, with 8 nucleotides matching TRBD1. Trimming removed 7 bases from V and 6 bases from J; junction bases left unmatched: 7. The germline gives CDR1 MNHEY, CDR2 SVGAGI. The CDR3 contains 13 residues. DNA of the CDR3: TGTGCCAGCACCGGCAGGGGGCGTCCTGAAGCTTTCTTT. Its protein is CASTGRGRPEAFF.

This chain links TRBV5-1 with TRBJ2-1; 8 bases map to TRBD2. Germline V gives CDR1 SGHRS, CDR2 YFSETQ. The CDR3 contains 14 residues. Trimming cost V 0 bases and J 10 bases; bases outside gene matches: 6. The CDR3 here is CASSLDGGGVEQFF. For the CDR3, the DNA is TGCGCCAGCAGCTTGGACGGGGGGGGCGTGGAGCAGTTCTTC.

CDR3 bases: TGTGCCAGCAGCCAAGGCTCGACTAGCGGGAGTAGCTACGAGCAGTACTTC. Translating gives CASSQGSTSGSSYEQYF. The chain uses TRBV4-2 and TRBJ2-7, with TRBD2 matching over 12 bases. The germline gives CDR1 LGHNA, CDR2 YNFKEQ. V was clipped by 1 base and J by 3 bases; unmatched bases: 7. CDR3 size: 17 residues.

The J gene is TRBJ2-7, the V gene TRBV30; TRBD1 aligns across 7 bases. The CDR3 is made up of 17 amino acids. The V gene end was trimmed by 0 bases and the J gene end by 3 bases; junction bases not matched to a gene: 14. CDR1 is GTSNPN and CDR2 is SVGIG in the germline V gene (reference sequence). The CDR3 is CAWSVQTDRSPDYEQYF. The CDR3 DNA sequence: TGTGCCTGGAGTGTACAGACGGACAGGAGCCCAGACTACGAGCAGTACTTC.

The chain recombines TRBV19 with TRBJ2-7; 9 nucleotides match TRBD1. Germline V gene data show CDR1 as LNHDA and CDR2 as SQIVND (reference sequence). V lost 6 bases, J lost 0 bases, and 9 bases stayed unmatched. The CDR3 totals 16 residues. The CDR3 DNA is TGTGCCAGTAGCCCGGGACAGGGATTTAGCTCCTACGAGCAGTACTTC. Protein sequence: CASSPGQGFSSYEQYF.

CDR3 protein: CASSPFSGGNTGELFF. Here the CDR3 DNA reads TGTGCCAGCAGCCCATTCAGCGGGGGGAACACCGGGGAGCTGTTTTTT. The V call is TRBV4-2, the J call TRBJ2-2; 8 bases agree with TRBD2. The V and J ends lost 4 bases and 1 base, in that order; junction bases with no gene match: 5. Germline values: CDR1 LGHNA, CDR2 YNFKEQ. This CDR3 spans 16 amino acids.

This clone was recorded only once. CDR3 amino acids: CASILDRGHYEQYF. The CDR3 DNA is TGTGCCAGCATCTTGGACAGGGGACACTACGAGCAGTACTTC. The chain is built from TRBV6-5 and TRBJ2-7; 9 bases align to TRBD1. Germline V CDR1 and CDR2: MNHEY, SVGAGI. This CDR3 has 14 residues. Trimming removed 7 bases from V and 3 bases from J; junction bases left unmatched: 7.

The rearrangement links TRBV5-1 to TRBJ2-5, with 8 bases identical to TRBD1. CDR1 is SGHRS and CDR2 is YFSETQ in the germline V gene. The CDR3 length is 18 residues. Trimming at V came to 4 bases and at J to 5 bases, leaving 19 bases not matched to a gene. Here the CDR3 reads CASSILGQGGGAAETQYF. The CDR3 DNA reads TGCGCCAGCAGCATCCTAGGACAGGGAGGTGGGGCCGCGGAGACCCAGTACTTC.

J is TRBJ2-7 and V is TRBV6-5; a weak D match, TRBD2 (6 bases). V lost 5 bases and J 5 bases, leaving 19 bases between the germline ends. The CDR3 covers 15 residues. Germline lookup yields CDR1 MNHEY and CDR2 SVGAGI. The CDR3 DNA is TGTGCCAGCAGTAACTTAGCGGATTGGTTACACGAGCAGTACTTC. As protein: CASSNLADWLHEQYF.

The rearrangement uses TRBV9 and TRBJ1-5, with 10 bases identical to TRBD1. Looked up from germline, CDR1 is SGDLS and CDR2 is YYNGEE. J gave up 0 bases and V 4 bases, and 7 bases lay outside the gene matches. The CDR3 consists of 17 residues. CDR3 in DNA: TGTGCCAGCAGCCCCGGACAGGGGGATACTAGCAATCAGCCCCAGCATTTT. This sequence encodes CASSPGQGDTSNQPQHF.

The chain has TRBV30 and TRBJ1-4; TRBD1 agrees at 7 bases. Per the germline V gene, CDR1 is GTSNPN and CDR2 is SVGIG (reference sequence). The CDR3 has 13 amino acids. Unmatched junction bases numbered 4, after V lost 1 base and J lost 8 bases. CDR3 DNA sequence: TGTGCCTGGAGTGCGACAGGGCCCGAAAAACTGTTTTTT. Amino acids: CAWSATGPEKLFF.

This clone was detected only a few times. The chain carries TRBV2 and TRBJ1-2; TRBD1 matches at 9 bases. This CDR3 is 12 amino acids long. V was clipped by 6 bases and J by 7 bases; unmatched bases: 3. Per the germline V gene, CDR1 is SNHLY and CDR2 is FYNNEI. The CDR3: CASRETGGGYTF. DNA for the CDR3: TGTGCCAGCAGGGAGACAGGGGGTGGCTACACCTTC.

The CDR3 reads CATSEPEATEAFF. The CDR3 DNA follows: TGTGCCACCAGTGAGCCGGAGGCCACTGAAGCTTTCTTT. V is TRBV24-1 and J is TRBJ1-1; no clear D. V was cut by 4 bases and J by 4 bases, with 9 bases left in between. Germline CDR1 is KGHDR and CDR2 is SFDVKD. The CDR3 extends over 13 amino acids.

This clone was counted between two and nine times. This chain joins TRBV5-1 and TRBJ2-2, with 7 bases identical to TRBD1. The germline gives CDR1 SGHRS, CDR2 YFSETQ. There are 16 residues in the CDR3. The junction had 9 bases not matched to a gene; V was cut back by 1 base and J by 6 bases. The CDR3 loop reads CASSLSTGNSAGELFF. CDR3 bases: TGCGCCAGCAGCTTGTCGACAGGGAATAGTGCCGGGGAGCTGTTTTTT.

The chain couples TRBV2 to TRBJ2-5; D ambiguous. This CDR3 is built from 12 residues. The germline V gene encodes CDR1 SNHLY and CDR2 FYNNEI. V was shortened by 4 bases and J by 2 bases, with 5 bases between the two germline ends. The CDR3 region has the DNA TGTGCCAGCAGTGGAGGACAAGAGACCCAGTACTTC. Protein sequence: CASSGGQETQYF.

The chain is built from TRBV19 and TRBJ2-7; the match to TRBD2 covers 10 bases. Germline CDR1 and CDR2: LNHDA and SQIVND (reference sequence). With 2 bases clipped from V and 4 bases from J, the junction kept 5 bases outside the gene matches. This CDR3 has 15 amino acids. CDR3 region: CASSINTGLAYEQYF. CDR3 nucleotide sequence: TGTGCCAGTAGTATAAATACGGGACTAGCGTACGAGCAGTACTTC.

This clone was detected only once. In nucleotides, the CDR3 is TGTGCCAGCAGCCCGGACAGCCCTGGGGCCAACGTCCTGACTTTC. It codes for CASSPDSPGANVLTF. The V and J genes are TRBV28 and TRBJ2-6; possible D gene TRBD1, 6 bases. V was pared by 6 bases and J by 2 bases, with 11 bases between. Germline lookup yields CDR1 MDHEN and CDR2 SYDVKM. CDR3 size: 15 residues.

This CDR3 is CASSLTPGTGYHEQYF. The CDR3 DNA sequence: TGTGCCAGCAGCTTAACCCCCGGGACAGGGTACCACGAGCAGTACTTC. The genes are TRBV7-3 and TRBJ2-7, with 9 bases lining up with TRBD1. The length of the CDR3 is 16 residues. With V trimmed by 0 bases and J by 5 bases, 8 bases remained unmatched. Germline values: CDR1 SGHTA, CDR2 FQGTGA.

The rearrangement uses TRBV2 and TRBJ2-2, with TRBD1 identical over 8 bases. The trim removed 4 bases at V and 6 bases at J, leaving 4 bases unmatched. This CDR3 region has 14 residues. From germline, CDR1 is SNHLY and CDR2 FYNNEI. For the CDR3, the DNA is TGTGCCAGCAGTGGGGACAGGACCCCCGGGGAGCTGTTTTTT. It codes for CASSGDRTPGELFF.

The genes are TRBV3-1 (or the pseudogene TRBV3-2) and TRBJ2-1; 8 nucleotides line up with TRBD2. V was clipped by 1 base and J by 12 bases; unmatched bases: 8. The length of the CDR3 is 14 residues. Germline CDR1 reads LGHDT; CDR2 reads YNNKEL (reference sequence). The CDR3 region has the DNA TGTGCCAGCAGCCAAGCGTCAAGCGGGGGAGGGCAGTTCTTC. Protein: CASSQASSGGGQFF.

The chain links TRBV29-1 to TRBJ1-2; weak D call: TRBD1 (6 bases). This CDR3 has 15 residues. Trimming cost V 6 bases and J 2 bases, with 19 bases left between them. Germline V gene sequence: CDR1 SQVTM, CDR2 ANQGSEA. The CDR3 DNA sequence: TGCAGCGTCAATGCTGCGAACACAGGGAACTATGGCTACACCTTC. Amino acids: CSVNAANTGNYGYTF.

The chain employs TRBV9 and TRBJ1-1, with D hard to call. Germline CDR1 is SGDLS and CDR2 is YYNGEE. V lost 3 bases and J 5 bases, leaving 11 bases between the germline ends. The length of the CDR3 is 13 residues. This CDR3 is CASSGRPGTEAFF. The CDR3 DNA reads as TGTGCCAGCAGCGGCCGCCCAGGTACTGAAGCTTTCTTT.

This chain links TRBV7-2 with TRBJ1-2; D is possibly TRBD1 (5 bases). The CDR3 covers 13 residues. Trimming removed 5 bases from V and 8 bases from J, with 15 bases in between. CDR1 is SGHTA and CDR2 is FQGNSA in the germline V gene. The CDR3 loop reads CASSGGAPGGYTF. The CDR3 DNA reads as TGTGCCAGCAGCGGAGGGGCCCCCGGGGGCTACACCTTC.

The chain recombines TRBV30 with TRBJ2-3; tentatively, D is TRBD2 (7 bases). CDR3 length: 14 amino acids. Germline CDR1 and CDR2: GTSNPN and SVGIG (reference sequence). Trimming removed 0 bases from V and 5 bases from J, with 12 bases in between. The CDR3 reads CAWSVRGAGDTQYF. The CDR3 DNA is TGTGCCTGGAGTGTACGGGGGGCGGGAGATACGCAGTATTTT. Complete variable domain (other parts from reference TRBV30 and TRBJ2-3): SQTIHQWPATLVQPVGSPLSLECTVEGTSNPNLYWYRQAAGRGLQLLFYSVGIGQISSEVPQNLSASRPQDRQFILSSKKLLLSDSGFYLCAWSVRGAGDTQYFGPGTRLTVL.

J is TRBJ2-1 and V is TRBV9; 7 nucleotides align to TRBD2. Germline CDR1 reads SGDLS; CDR2 reads YYNGEE. Trimming took 0 bases from V and 2 from J; bases not matched to a gene: 5. This CDR3 region has 16 residues. The DNA of the CDR3 is TGTGCCAGCAGCGTAGAGGCGGGAGCAGCCTACAATGAGCAGTTCTTC. Translation: CASSVEAGAAYNEQFF.

The chain couples TRBV5-1 to TRBJ2-1; perhaps TRBD2 as D (7 bases). This CDR3 comprises 15 residues. V lost 0 bases to trimming and J lost 7 bases, with 14 bases between them. Germline lookup yields CDR1 SGHRS and CDR2 YFSETQ. This CDR3 reads CASSLDSGRGNEQFF. The DNA of the CDR3 is TGCGCCAGCAGCTTGGACTCGGGGAGGGGGAATGAGCAGTTCTTC.

The V gene is TRBV7-9, the J gene TRBJ1-3; D is undetermined. CDR1 and CDR2 (germline): SEHNR, FQNEAQ (reference sequence). This CDR3 contains 13 residues. Trimming took off 5 bases at V and 4 bases at J, with 9 bases between the two ends. CDR3 sequence (DNA): TGTGCCAGCAGCCCGGGAAAAGGAAACACCATATATTTT. Protein product: CASSPGKGNTIYF.